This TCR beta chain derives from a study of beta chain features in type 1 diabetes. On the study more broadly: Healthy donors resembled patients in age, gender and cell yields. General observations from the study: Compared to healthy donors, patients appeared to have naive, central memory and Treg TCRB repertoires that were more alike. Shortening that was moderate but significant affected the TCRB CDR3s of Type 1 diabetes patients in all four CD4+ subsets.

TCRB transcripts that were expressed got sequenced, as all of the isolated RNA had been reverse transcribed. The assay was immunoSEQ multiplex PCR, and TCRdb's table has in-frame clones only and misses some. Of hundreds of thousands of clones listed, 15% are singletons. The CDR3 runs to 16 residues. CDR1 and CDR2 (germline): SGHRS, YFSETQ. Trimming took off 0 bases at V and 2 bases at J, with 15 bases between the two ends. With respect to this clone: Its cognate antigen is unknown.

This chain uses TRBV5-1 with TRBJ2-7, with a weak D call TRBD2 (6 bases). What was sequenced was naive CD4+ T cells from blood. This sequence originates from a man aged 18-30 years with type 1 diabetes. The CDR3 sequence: CASSLVIASDTYEQYF. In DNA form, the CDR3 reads TGCGCCAGCAGCTTGGTTATCGCTAGCGATACCTACGAGCAGTACTTC.